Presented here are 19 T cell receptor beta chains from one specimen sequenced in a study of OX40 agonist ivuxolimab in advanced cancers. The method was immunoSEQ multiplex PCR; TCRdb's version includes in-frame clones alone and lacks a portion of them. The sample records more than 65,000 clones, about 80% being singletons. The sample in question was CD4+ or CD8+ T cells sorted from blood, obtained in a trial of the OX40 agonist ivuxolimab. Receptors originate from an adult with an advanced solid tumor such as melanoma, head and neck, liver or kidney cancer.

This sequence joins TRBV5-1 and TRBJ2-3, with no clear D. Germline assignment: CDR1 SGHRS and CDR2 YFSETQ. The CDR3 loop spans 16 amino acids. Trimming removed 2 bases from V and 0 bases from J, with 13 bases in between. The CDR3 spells CASSFGPVTSTDTQYF. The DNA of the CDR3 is TGCGCCAGCAGCTTCGGTCCGGTTACTAGCACAGATACGCAGTATTTT.

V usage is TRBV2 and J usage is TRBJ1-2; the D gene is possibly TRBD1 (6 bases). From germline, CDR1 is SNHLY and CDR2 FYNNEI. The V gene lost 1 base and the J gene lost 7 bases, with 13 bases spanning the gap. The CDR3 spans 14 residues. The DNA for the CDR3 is TGTGCCAGCAGTGAAGAGGGGGGCCGAGGTGGCTACACCTTC. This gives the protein CASSEEGGRGGYTF.

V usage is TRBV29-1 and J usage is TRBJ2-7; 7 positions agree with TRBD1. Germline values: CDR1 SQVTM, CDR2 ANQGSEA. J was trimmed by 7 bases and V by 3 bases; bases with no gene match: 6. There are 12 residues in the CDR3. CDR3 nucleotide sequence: TGCAGCGTTGACGGGCAGGGGGATGAGCAGTACTTC. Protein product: CSVDGQGDEQYF.

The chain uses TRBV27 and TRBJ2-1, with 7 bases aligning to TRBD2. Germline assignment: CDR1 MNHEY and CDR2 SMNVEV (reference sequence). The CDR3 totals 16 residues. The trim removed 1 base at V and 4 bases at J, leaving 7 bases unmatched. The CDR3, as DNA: TGTGCCAGCAGTTTATTTCGGGAGGCCCCTTACAATGAGCAGTTCTTC. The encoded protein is CASSLFREAPYNEQFF.

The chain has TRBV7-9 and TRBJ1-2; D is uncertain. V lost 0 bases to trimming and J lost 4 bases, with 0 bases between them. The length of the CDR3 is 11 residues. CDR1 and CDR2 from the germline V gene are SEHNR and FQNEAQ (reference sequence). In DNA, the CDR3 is TGTGCCAGCAGCTTAGCCTATGGCTACACCTTC. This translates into CASSLAYGYTF.

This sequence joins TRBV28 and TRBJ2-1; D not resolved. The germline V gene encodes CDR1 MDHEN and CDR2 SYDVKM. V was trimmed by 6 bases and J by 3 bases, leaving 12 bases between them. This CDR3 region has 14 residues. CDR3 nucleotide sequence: TGTGCCAGCAGCCAGTATGTCGTCTACAATGAGCAGTTCTTC. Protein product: CASSQYVVYNEQFF. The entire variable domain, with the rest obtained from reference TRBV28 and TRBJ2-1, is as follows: DVKVTQSSRYLVKRTGEKVFLECVQDMDHENMFWYRQDPGLGLRLIYFSYDVKMKEKGDIPEGYSVSREKKERFSLILESASTNQTSMYLCASSQYVVYNEQFFGPGTRLTVL.

The CDR3 loop is CASSLYQSNYGYTF. DNA of the CDR3: TGTGCCAGCAGCTTGTACCAGAGTAACTATGGCTACACCTTC. V and J are TRBV5-4 and TRBJ1-2; the D is unclear. The ends were cut back, 1 base at V and 1 base at J, with 8 bases in the middle. CDR3 length: 14 residues. The V gene's germline CDR1 is SGHNT and CDR2 YYREEE (reference sequence). Full variable domain (rest looked up from reference TRBV5-4 and TRBJ1-2): ETGVTQSPTHLIKTRGQQVTLRCSSQSGHNTVSWYQQALGQGPQFIFQYYREEENGRGNFPPRFSGLQFPNYSSELNVNALELDDSALYLCASSLYQSNYGYTFGSGTRLTVV.

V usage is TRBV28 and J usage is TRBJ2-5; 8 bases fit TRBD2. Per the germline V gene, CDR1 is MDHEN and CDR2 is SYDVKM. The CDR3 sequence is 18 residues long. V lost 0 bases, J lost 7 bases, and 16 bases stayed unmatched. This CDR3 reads CASSLWGGRLASQGTQYF. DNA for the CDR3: TGTGCCAGCAGTTTATGGGGGGGTCGACTAGCGTCCCAGGGGACCCAGTACTTC.

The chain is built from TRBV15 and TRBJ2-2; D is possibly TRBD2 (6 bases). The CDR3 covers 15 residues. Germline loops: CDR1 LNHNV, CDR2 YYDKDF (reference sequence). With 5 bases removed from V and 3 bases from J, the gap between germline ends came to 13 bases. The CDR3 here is CATSRGKRDTGELFF. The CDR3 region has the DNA TGTGCCACCAGCCGGGGGAAGCGTGACACCGGGGAGCTGTTTTTT.

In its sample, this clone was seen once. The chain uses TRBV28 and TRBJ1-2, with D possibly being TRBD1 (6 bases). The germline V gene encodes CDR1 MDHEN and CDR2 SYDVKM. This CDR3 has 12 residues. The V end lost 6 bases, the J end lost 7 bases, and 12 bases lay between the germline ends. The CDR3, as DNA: TGTGCCAGCAGCAAAACAGGGATTGGCTACACCTTC. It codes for CASSKTGIGYTF.

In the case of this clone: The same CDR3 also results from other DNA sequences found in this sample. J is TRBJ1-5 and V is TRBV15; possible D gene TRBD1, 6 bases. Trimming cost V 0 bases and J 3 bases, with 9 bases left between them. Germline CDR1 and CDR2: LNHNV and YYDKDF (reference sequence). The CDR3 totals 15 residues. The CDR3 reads CATSRDTGANQPQHF. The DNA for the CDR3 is TGTGCCACCAGCAGAGATACGGGGGCCAATCAGCCCCAGCATTTT.

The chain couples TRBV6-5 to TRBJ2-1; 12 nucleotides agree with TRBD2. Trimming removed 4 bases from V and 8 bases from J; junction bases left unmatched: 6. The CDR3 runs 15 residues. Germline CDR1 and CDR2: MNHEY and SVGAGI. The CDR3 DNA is TGTGCCAGCAGTTTCAGACTAGCGGGAGAGGATGAGCAGTTCTTC. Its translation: CASSFRLAGEDEQFF.

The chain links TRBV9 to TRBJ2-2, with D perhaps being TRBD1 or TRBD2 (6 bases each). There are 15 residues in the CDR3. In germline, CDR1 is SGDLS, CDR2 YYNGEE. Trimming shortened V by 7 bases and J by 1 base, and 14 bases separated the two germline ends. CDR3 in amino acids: CASAGGGKNTGELFF. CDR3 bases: TGTGCCAGCGCCGGAGGGGGGAAGAACACCGGGGAGCTGTTTTTT.

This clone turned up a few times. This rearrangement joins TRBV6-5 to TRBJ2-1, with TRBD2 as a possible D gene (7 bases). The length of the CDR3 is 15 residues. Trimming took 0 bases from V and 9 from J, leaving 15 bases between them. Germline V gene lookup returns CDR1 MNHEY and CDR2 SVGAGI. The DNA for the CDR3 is TGTGCCAGCAGTTACTCAGGGGGGGGAGGCCGTGAGCAGTTCTTC. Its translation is CASSYSGGGGREQFF.

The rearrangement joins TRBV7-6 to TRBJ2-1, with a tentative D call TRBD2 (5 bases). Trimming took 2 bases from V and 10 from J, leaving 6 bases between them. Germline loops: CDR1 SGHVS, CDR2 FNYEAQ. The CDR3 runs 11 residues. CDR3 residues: CASSLREEQFF. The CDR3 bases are TGTGCCAGCAGCTTACGGGAAGAGCAGTTCTTC.

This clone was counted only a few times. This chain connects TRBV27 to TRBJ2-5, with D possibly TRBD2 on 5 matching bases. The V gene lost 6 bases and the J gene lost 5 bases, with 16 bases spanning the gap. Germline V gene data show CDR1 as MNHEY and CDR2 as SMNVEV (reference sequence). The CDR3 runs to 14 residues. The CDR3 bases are TGTGCCAGCAGACTCCGGGCTAGCCGCGAGACCCAGTACTTC. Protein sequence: CASRLRASRETQYF.

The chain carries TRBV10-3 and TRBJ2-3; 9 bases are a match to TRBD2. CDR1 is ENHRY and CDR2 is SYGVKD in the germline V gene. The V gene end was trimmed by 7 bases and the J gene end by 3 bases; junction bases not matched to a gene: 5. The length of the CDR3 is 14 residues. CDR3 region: CAIMGTSGTDTQYF. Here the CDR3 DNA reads TGTGCCATCATGGGCACTAGCGGGACAGATACGCAGTATTTT.

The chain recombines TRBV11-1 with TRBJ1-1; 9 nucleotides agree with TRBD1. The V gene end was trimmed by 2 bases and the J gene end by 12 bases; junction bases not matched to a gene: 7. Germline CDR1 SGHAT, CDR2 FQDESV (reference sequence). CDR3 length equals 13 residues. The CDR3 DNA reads TGTGCCAGCAGCTTATTCGGGACAGGGTATACTTTCTTT. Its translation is CASSLFGTGYTFF.

The CDR3 DNA is TGTGCCAGCAGCGTAGACAGGTCTGGAAACACCATATATTTT. Its translation: CASSVDRSGNTIYF. V is TRBV9 and J is TRBJ1-3, with a weak D call TRBD1 (5 bases). Germline CDR1 is SGDLS and CDR2 is YYNGEE. This CDR3 has 14 amino acids. The ends were cut back, 0 bases at V and 1 base at J, with 5 bases in the middle. Full variable domain (missing parts from reference TRBV9 and TRBJ1-3): DSGVTQTPKHLITATGQRVTLRCSPRSGDLSVYWYQQSLDQGLQFLIQYYNGEERAKGNILERFSAQQFPDLHSELNLSSLELGDSALYFCASSVDRSGNTIYFGEGSWLTVV.